This paragraph reports one TCR beta chain. What this receptor recognizes is not known. Base-call qualities are not available, and no considerably larger clone is one nucleotide away. CDR1 and CDR2 are read off the germline V gene as LGHNA and YNFKEQ. The CDR3 sequence holds 16 residues, the cysteine and phenylalanine included. Only the CDR3 DNA stays, 48 bases, in frame from base 1. The junction shows trimming of 2 bases on V and 1 base on J, plus 13 bases between the germline ends. This sample is part of a study of CD8 T cells in Susac syndrome (dated by TCRdb to about 2019). About the study as a whole: Repertoire sequencing was used to test whether CD8+ T cell activation and differentiation in Susac syndrome was antigen driven. Clonality of the CD8+ T cell repertoire was compared between over ten healthy donors, about 14 Susac syndrome patients and roughly 16 multiple sclerosis patients. What the authors observed across the whole study: The number of individuals in the TCR sequencing and HLA analysis was recognized as being relatively small.

RNA was extracted using the RNeasy kit, and about 0.45 to 1 microgram was reverse transcribed with random hexamers. The immunoSEQ multiplex PCR assay, which covers 54 Vbeta and 13 Jbeta segments, was used to amplify TCR beta CDR3 regions. To correct PCR amplification bias, a synthetic template baseline was used for both primer optimization and computational correction. The original methods were these. Only productive sequences were kept, with reads annotated to V, D and J genes according to IMGT and analyzed in immunoSEQ Analyzer. Clonality was calculated as one minus the Shannon entropy normalized by log2 of the number of productive unique sequences. Public and private clones were assessed among the 100 most prevalent clones of each patient and control. A clone was defined as Susac-specific if it was absent from the healthy and MS cohorts, from around 960 published viral clones and from other ImmuneACCESS disease sequences. TCRdb ran its own pipeline on the public reads, namely fastp trimming at Q25 and MiXCR clone calling, and kept in-frame beta chains. A single entry per CDR3 protein holds the most common genes and DNA from its merged rows. The V and J calls shown here were made by TCRdb, not taken from the authors' results. The sample table holds about 400,000 distinct CDR3 sequences, of which about 85% were seen once. The ten largest clones take up approximately 0.12% of the sample.

Peripheral blood CD8+ and CD4+ T cells from healthy donors, Susac syndrome patients and multiple sclerosis patients were profiled using high-throughput TCR beta sequencing. Multiple sclerosis controls were treatment-naive patients with stable or active relapsing-remitting disease fulfilling revised McDonald criteria. Bulk CD8+ and CD4+ T cells were purified magnetically by negative isolation, whereas CD8+ TEMRA cells were enriched by FACS. Blood was drawn into EDTA tubes, processed within 24 hours, and PBMCs were isolated by density gradient centrifugation. PBMCs intended for TCR sequencing were frozen in liquid nitrogen and were later thawed in a 37 degrees C water bath. A purity of at least 90% was achieved for sorted or isolated CD4+, CD8+ and CD8+ TEMRA cells.

The TCR was taken from a human donor with multiple sclerosis. The chain couples TRBV4-2 to TRBJ2-3; TRBD2 could be the D gene, as 5 bases match. The sequenced sample was CD8+ T cells from PBMCs. Here the CDR3 is given as CASSQRRSTRTDTQYF. The DNA is as follows: TGTGCCAGCAGCCAAAGGAGGTCGACCCGCACAGATACGCAGTATTTT.